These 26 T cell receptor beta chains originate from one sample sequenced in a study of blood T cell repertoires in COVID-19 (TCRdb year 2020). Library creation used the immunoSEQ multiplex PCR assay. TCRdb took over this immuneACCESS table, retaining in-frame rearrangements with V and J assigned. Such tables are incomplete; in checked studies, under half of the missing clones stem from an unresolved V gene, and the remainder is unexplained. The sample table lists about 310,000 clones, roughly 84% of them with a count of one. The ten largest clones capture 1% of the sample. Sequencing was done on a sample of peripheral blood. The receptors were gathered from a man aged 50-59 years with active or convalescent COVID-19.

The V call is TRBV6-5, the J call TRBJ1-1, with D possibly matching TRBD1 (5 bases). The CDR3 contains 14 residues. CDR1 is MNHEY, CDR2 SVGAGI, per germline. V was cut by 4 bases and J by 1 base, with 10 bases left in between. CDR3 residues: CASSLGDTNTEAFF. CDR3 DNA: TGTGCCAGCAGTTTAGGGGATACGAACACTGAAGCTTTCTTT.

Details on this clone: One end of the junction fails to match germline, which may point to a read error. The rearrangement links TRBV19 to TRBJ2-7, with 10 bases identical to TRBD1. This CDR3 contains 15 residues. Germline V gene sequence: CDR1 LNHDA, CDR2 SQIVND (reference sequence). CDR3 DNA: TGTGCCAGTAGTGTAGACGGGACAGGGGCCTACGAGCAGTACTTC. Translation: CASSVDGTGAYEQYF.

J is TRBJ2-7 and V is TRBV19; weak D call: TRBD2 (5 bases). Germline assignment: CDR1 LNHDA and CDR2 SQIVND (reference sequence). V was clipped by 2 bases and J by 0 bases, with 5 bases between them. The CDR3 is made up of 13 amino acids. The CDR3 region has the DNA TGTGCCAGTAGTATAAGCGGCTCCTACGAGCAGTACTTC. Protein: CASSISGSYEQYF.

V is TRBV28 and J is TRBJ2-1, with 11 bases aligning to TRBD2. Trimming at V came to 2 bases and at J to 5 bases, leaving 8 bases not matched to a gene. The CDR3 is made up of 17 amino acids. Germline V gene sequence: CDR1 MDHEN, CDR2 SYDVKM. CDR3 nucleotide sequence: TGTGCCAGCAGTTTACAACTAGCGGGAGCCCAAAACAATGAGCAGTTCTTC. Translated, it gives CASSLQLAGAQNNEQFF.

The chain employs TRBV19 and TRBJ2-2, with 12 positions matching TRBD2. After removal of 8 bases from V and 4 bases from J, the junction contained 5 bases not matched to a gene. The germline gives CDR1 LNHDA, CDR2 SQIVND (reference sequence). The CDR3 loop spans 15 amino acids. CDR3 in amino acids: CASRLAGGPTGELFF. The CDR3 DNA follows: TGTGCCAGTCGTCTAGCGGGGGGGCCCACCGGGGAGCTGTTTTTT.

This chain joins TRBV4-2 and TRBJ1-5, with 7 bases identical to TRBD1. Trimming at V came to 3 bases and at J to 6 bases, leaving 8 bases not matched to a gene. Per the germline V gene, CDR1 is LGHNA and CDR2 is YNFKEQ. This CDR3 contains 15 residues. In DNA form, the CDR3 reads TGTGCCAGCAGCCAGGAGGACAGGCAAGGTCAGCCCCAGCATTTT. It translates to CASSQEDRQGQPQHF.

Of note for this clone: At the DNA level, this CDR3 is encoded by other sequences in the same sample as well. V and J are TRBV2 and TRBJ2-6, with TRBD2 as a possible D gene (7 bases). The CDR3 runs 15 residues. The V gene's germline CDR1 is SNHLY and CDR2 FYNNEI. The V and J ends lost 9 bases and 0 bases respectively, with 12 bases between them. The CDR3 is CARGGPNSGANVLTF. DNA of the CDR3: TGTGCCAGGGGGGGGCCTAACTCTGGGGCCAACGTCCTGACTTTC.

The CDR3, as DNA: TGCAGCGTTGAAGGGGCTAGCGGATACAATGAGCAGTTCTTC. Translation: CSVEGASGYNEQFF. J is TRBJ2-1 and V is TRBV29-1, with 7 bases lining up with TRBD2. Trimming cost V 1 base and J 4 bases; bases outside gene matches: 4. Per the germline V gene, CDR1 is SQVTM and CDR2 is ANQGSEA. The CDR3 contains 14 residues.

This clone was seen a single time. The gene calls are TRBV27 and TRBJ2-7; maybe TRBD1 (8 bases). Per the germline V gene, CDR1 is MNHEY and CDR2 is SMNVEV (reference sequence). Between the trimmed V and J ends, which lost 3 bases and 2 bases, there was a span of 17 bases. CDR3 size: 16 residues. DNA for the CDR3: TGTGCCAGCAGTTTCCACGGACAGGGAGGGGCCTACGAGCAGTACTTC. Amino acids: CASSFHGQGGAYEQYF.

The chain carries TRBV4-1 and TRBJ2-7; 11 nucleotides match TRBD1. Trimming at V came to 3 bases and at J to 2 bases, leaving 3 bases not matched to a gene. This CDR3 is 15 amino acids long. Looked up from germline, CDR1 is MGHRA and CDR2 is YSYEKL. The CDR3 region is CASSQGQGGPYEQYF. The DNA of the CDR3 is TGCGCCAGCAGCCAGGGACAGGGGGGACCCTACGAGCAGTACTTC.

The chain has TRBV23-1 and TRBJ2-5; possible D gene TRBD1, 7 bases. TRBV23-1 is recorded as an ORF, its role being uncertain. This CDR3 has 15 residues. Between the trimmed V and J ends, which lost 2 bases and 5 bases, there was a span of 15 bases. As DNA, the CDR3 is TGCGCCAGCAGTCAAGGAGGGGGCCGGGAGGAGACCCAGTACTTC. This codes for CASSQGGGREETQYF.

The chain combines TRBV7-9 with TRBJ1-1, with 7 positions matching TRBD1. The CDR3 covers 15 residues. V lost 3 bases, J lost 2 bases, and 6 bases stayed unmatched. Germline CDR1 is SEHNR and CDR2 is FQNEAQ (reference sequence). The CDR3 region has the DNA TGTGCCAGCAGCTTTATCACAGGGGTAAACACTGAAGCTTTCTTT. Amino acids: CASSFITGVNTEAFF.

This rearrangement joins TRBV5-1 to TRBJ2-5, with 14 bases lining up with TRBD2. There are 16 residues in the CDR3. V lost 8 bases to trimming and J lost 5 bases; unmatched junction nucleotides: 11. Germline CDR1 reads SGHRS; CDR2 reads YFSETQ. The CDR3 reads CASATSGGAGGETQYF. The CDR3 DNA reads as TGCGCCAGTGCGACTAGCGGGGGGGCTGGCGGGGAGACCCAGTACTTC.

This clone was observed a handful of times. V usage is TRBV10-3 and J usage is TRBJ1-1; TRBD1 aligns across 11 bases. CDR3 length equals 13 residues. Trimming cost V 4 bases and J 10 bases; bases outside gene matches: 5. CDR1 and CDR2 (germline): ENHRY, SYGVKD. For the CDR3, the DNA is TGTGCCATCAGTGCTGGACAGGGGGCGAGAGCTTTCTTT. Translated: CAISAGQGARAFF.

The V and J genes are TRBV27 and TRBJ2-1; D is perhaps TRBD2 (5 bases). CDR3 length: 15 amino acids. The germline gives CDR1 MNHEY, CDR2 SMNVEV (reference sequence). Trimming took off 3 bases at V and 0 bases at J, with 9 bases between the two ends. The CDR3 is CASSLSTSSYNEQFF. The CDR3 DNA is TGTGCCAGCAGTTTGTCTACTAGCTCCTACAATGAGCAGTTCTTC.

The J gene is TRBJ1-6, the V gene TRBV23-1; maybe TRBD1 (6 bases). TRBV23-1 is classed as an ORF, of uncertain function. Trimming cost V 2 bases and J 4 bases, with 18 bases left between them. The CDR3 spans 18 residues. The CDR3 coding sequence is TGCGCCAGCAGTCAACTCGGACAGAAACGGGCATATAATTCACCCCTCCACTTT. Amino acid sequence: CASSQLGQKRAYNSPLHF.

CDR3 DNA: TGTGCCAGCAGCCTGCATGACTTTAACTATGGCTACACCTTC. Encoded protein: CASSLHDFNYGYTF. The chain links TRBV7-9 to TRBJ1-2; D call uncertain. Germline loops: CDR1 SEHNR, CDR2 FQNEAQ (reference sequence). CDR3 length: 14 residues. Trimming cost V 5 bases and J 1 base, with 11 bases left between them.

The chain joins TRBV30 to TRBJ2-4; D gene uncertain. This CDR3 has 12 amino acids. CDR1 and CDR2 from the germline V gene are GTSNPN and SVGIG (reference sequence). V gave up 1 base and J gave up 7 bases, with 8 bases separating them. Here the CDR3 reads CAWSDLGNIQYF. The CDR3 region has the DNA TGTGCCTGGAGTGACCTAGGTAACATTCAGTACTTC. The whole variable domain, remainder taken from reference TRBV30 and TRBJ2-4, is SQTIHQWPATLVQPVGSPLSLECTVEGTSNPNLYWYRQAAGRGLQLLFYSVGIGQISSEVPQNLSASRPQDRQFILSSKKLLLSDSGFYLCAWSDLGNIQYFGAGTRLSVL.

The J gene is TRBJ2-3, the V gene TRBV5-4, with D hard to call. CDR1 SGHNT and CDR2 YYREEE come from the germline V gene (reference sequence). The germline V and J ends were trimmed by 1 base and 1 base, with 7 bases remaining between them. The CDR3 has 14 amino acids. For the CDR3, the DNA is TGTGCCAGCAGCTTGATGGGCCGCACAGATACGCAGTATTTT. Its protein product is CASSLMGRTDTQYF.

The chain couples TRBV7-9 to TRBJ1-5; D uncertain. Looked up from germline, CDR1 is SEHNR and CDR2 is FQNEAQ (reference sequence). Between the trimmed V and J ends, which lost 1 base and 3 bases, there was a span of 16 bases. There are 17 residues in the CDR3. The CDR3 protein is CASSLDWAPGPNQPQHF. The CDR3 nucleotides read TGTGCCAGCAGCTTAGATTGGGCCCCCGGCCCCAATCAGCCCCAGCATTTT.

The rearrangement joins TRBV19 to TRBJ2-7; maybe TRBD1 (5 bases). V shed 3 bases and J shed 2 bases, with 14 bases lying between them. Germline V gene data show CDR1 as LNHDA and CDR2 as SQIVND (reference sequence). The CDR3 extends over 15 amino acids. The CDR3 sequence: CASSIYPTVTYEQYF. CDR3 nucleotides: TGTGCCAGTAGTATTTACCCGACAGTCACCTACGAGCAGTACTTC.

The CDR3 sequence is CAWSSDPGRNTIYF. For the CDR3, the DNA is TGTGCCTGGAGTTCGGACCCCGGGAGAAACACCATATATTTT. The V gene is TRBV30, the J gene TRBJ1-3, with no clear D. The germline CDR1 and CDR2 sequences are GTSNPN and SVGIG (reference sequence). The CDR3 covers 14 residues. V lost 2 bases, J lost 5 bases, and 13 bases lay in between.

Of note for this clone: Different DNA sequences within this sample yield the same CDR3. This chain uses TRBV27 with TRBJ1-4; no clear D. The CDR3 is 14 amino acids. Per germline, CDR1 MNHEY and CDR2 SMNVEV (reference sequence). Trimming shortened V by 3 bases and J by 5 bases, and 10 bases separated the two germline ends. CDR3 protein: CASSLLASNEKLFF. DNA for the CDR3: TGTGCCAGCAGTTTGCTTGCGTCCAATGAAAAACTGTTTTTT. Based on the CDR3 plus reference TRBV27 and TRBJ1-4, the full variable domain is EAQVTQNPRYLITVTGKKLTVTCSQNMNHEYMSWYRQDPGLGLRQIYYSMNVEVTDKGDVPEGYKVSRKEKRNFPLILESPSPNQTSLYFCASSLLASNEKLFFGSGTQLSVL.

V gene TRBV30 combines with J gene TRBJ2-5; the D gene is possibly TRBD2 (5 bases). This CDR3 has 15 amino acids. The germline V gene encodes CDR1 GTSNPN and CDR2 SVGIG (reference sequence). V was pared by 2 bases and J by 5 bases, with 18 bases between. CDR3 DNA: TGTGCCTGGAGTAGAGGGATCCGGGGTTTGGAGACCCAGTACTTC. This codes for CAWSRGIRGLETQYF.

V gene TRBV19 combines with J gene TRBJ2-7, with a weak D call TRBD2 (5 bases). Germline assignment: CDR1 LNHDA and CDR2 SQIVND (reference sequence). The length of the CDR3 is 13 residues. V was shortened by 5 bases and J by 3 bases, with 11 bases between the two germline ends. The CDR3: CASSEGKVYEQYF. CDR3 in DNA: TGTGCCAGTAGTGAGGGAAAAGTCTACGAGCAGTACTTC.

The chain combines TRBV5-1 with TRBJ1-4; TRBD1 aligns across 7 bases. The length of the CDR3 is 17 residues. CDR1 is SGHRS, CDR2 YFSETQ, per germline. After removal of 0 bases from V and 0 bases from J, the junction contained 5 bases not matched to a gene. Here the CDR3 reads CASSLGQGFTTNEKLFF. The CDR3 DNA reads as TGCGCCAGCAGCTTGGGACAGGGATTTACAACTAATGAAAAACTGTTTTTT.